Listed below are T cell receptor beta chains from one sample, sequenced in a study of CD8 T cells in ankylosing spondylitis. TCRdb recomputed calls from the 5' RACE reads with MiXCR, one row per CDR3 protein. The sample holds 300,000 to 350,000 distinct CDR3 sequences, under 25% seen once. Source material: blood, either unsorted or a sorted T cell fraction (not recorded which). All receptors derive from a female donor with ankylosing spondylitis or in good health (not recorded which). Both conserved end residues are trimmed from each CDR3.

V gene,CDR3 length,CDR3 protein
TRBV20-1,13,SAGDRTNSNQPQH
TRBV5-1,15,ASSPPGLAGTYNEQF
TRBV20-1,16,SARILAGNIWLADTQY
TRBV20-1,13,SARGTGGLNQPQH
TRBV12-3/TRBV12-4,11,ASRRTGETEAF
TRBV3-1,14,ASSQGGTPPQETQY
TRBV28,10,ASQRTAYTQY
TRBV29-1,13,STLQAGGRADTQY
TRBV6-2/TRBV6-3,14,ASSYGASGSLNEQF
TRBV12-3/TRBV12-4,12,ASSMGLALGEQF
TRBV6-1,13,ASSRTAIPADTQY
TRBV5-1,12,ASSLEGLTYEQY
TRBV12-3/TRBV12-4,11,ASSLTGGTGYT